The 14 T cell receptor beta chains below come from one sample, sequenced in a study of blood T cell repertoires in COVID-19. Method: immunoSEQ multiplex PCR; TCRdb's copy keeps in-frame clones and lacks some. This table holds approximately 140,000 clones, roughly 85% found once. Material: peripheral blood. These receptors were collected from a man aged 70 or older with acute or convalescent COVID-19.

Only a few counts were recorded for this clone. The V call is TRBV19, the J call TRBJ1-1; D unresolved. Germline V gives CDR1 LNHDA, CDR2 SQIVND (reference sequence). The CDR3 consists of 14 residues. V lost 0 bases and J lost 0, with 5 bases in between. The CDR3 spells CASSIDSLNTEAFF. The CDR3 nucleotides read TGTGCCAGTAGTATAGACAGTTTGAACACTGAAGCTTTCTTT.

This chain uses TRBV28 with TRBJ2-7; TRBD2 aligns across 7 bases. The CDR3 runs 16 residues. V trimming: 5 bases; J trimming: 4 bases; junction bases outside the gene matches: 14. Germline values: CDR1 MDHEN, CDR2 SYDVKM. The CDR3 region is CASSPALAGVEYEQYF. CDR3 in DNA: TGTGCCAGCAGTCCCGCCCTGGCGGGAGTCGAATACGAGCAGTACTTC.

The V gene is TRBV28, the J gene TRBJ2-7, with 9 bases aligning to TRBD1. The CDR3 covers 16 residues. The junction had 13 bases not matched to a gene; V was cut back by 5 bases and J by 5 bases. From germline, CDR1 is MDHEN and CDR2 SYDVKM. The CDR3 sequence: CASSAFWTGASNEQYF. Here the CDR3 DNA reads TGTGCCAGCAGTGCTTTCTGGACAGGGGCCTCAAACGAGCAGTACTTC.

The chain combines TRBV9 with TRBJ2-1; 7 bases fit TRBD2. Germline V gene data show CDR1 as SGDLS and CDR2 as YYNGEE. This CDR3 contains 16 residues. With V trimmed by 7 bases and J by 0 bases, 10 bases remained unmatched. CDR3 DNA: TGTGCCAGCGCTCTAGCGGCGGAGAGCTCCTACAATGAGCAGTTCTTC. As protein: CASALAAESSYNEQFF.

The chain recombines TRBV20-1 with TRBJ2-7; 8 bases are shared with TRBD2. The CDR3 is made up of 16 amino acids. J was trimmed by 3 bases and V by 3 bases; bases with no gene match: 13. CDR1 and CDR2 from the germline V gene are DFQATT and SNEGSKA (reference sequence). In nucleotides, the CDR3 is TGCAGTGCTAGTCGTGCGGGAGGAGGTCCTATCTACGAGCAGTACTTC. It is translated as CSASRAGGGPIYEQYF.

V is TRBV27 and J is TRBJ2-5; 10 bases are shared with TRBD2. Germline V gene data show CDR1 as MNHEY and CDR2 as SMNVEV (reference sequence). The CDR3 covers 17 residues. The J segment lost 5 bases and the V segment lost 2 bases, leaving 11 bases of the junction unmatched. The CDR3 DNA sequence: TGTGCCAGCAGTTTAAGAGCGGGAGGGCCGGGTAGGGAGACCCAGTACTTC. It codes for CASSLRAGGPGRETQYF.

The rearrangement links TRBV28 to TRBJ1-4; TRBD1 agrees at 7 bases. Germline V lookup: CDR1 MDHEN, CDR2 SYDVKM. This CDR3 spans 15 amino acids. The ends lost 3 bases at V and 5 bases at J; junction bases unmatched: 6. The CDR3 spells CASSFYRGKNEKLFF. The DNA for the CDR3 is TGTGCCAGCAGTTTCTACAGGGGAAAGAATGAAAAACTGTTTTTT.

This sequence joins TRBV27 and TRBJ2-1; TRBD2 aligns across 7 bases. This CDR3 contains 17 residues. Germline lookup yields CDR1 MNHEY and CDR2 SMNVEV (reference sequence). The junction had 7 bases not matched to a gene; V was cut back by 2 bases and J by 0 bases. The CDR3 DNA sequence: TGTGCCAGCAGTTTACTGACTAGCCCAATCTCCTACAATGAGCAGTTCTTC. Translating it yields CASSLLTSPISYNEQFF.

The gene calls are TRBV7-2 and TRBJ2-7; TRBD2 agrees at 13 bases. J gave up 5 bases and V 0 bases, and 1 base lay outside the gene matches. Germline V CDR1 and CDR2: SGHTA, FQGNSA. This CDR3 comprises 15 residues. CDR3 residues: CASSLALAGGDEQYF. For the CDR3, the DNA is TGTGCCAGCAGCTTAGCACTAGCGGGAGGGGACGAGCAGTACTTC.

This clone was seen a handful of times. The chain employs TRBV11-2 and TRBJ2-7; D ambiguous. This CDR3 is 12 amino acids long. V was cut by 1 base and J by 7 bases, with 8 bases left in between. CDR1 and CDR2 (germline): SGHAT, FQNNGV. The CDR3 bases are TGTGCCAGCAGCTTAGCCCCCAGTGAGCAGTACTTC. The encoded protein is CASSLAPSEQYF.

This chain joins TRBV5-1 and TRBJ2-1, with 12 nucleotides matching TRBD2. Trimming removed 7 bases from V and 6 bases from J; junction bases left unmatched: 11. This CDR3 is 16 amino acids long. CDR1 and CDR2 from the germline V gene are SGHRS and YFSETQ. CDR3 nucleotide sequence: TGCGCCAGCGGACCCTCACTAGCGGGAGGCCTCAATGAGCAGTTCTTC. Amino acid sequence: CASGPSLAGGLNEQFF.

The chain couples TRBV5-1 to TRBJ1-6, with D hard to call. Trimming left V 0 bases short and J 2 bases short, with 9 bases between. The germline V gene encodes CDR1 SGHRS and CDR2 YFSETQ. This CDR3 comprises 16 residues. The CDR3 DNA reads TGCGCCAGCAGCTTGGAGGCAGGCGCCTATAATTCACCCCTCCACTTT. This encodes CASSLEAGAYNSPLHF.

V usage is TRBV5-6 and J usage is TRBJ2-5, with 8 bases fitting TRBD1. The trim removed 2 bases at V and 4 bases at J, leaving 4 bases unmatched. Germline V gives CDR1 SGHDT, CDR2 YYEEEE. The length of the CDR3 is 14 residues. The CDR3 reads CASSFQGAGETQYF. The CDR3, as DNA: TGTGCCAGCAGCTTCCAGGGGGCGGGAGAGACCCAGTACTTC.

This clone appeared a single time. Other nucleotide sequences in the sample specify the same CDR3. J is TRBJ1-1 and V is TRBV5-1; D remains ambiguous. The germline gives CDR1 SGHRS, CDR2 YFSETQ. The CDR3 runs 13 residues. Trimming cost V 5 bases and J 0 bases, with 8 bases left between them. The CDR3 coding sequence is TGCGCCAGCAGTCGCGATTTGAACACTGAAGCTTTCTTT. Residues: CASSRDLNTEAFF.